The TCR beta chain under discussion was sequenced for a study of identical twins. General study points: Fewer insertions characterized abundant cord blood beta clonotypes, whereas memory repertoires showed none.

TCRdb passed the 5' RACE reads through MiXCR, listing each CDR3 protein once. The sample has about 530,000 distinct CDR3 sequences; approximately 20% are singletons. This CDR3 is 14 amino acids long. Germline CDR1 and CDR2: SQVTM and ANQGSEA. With V trimmed by 5 bases and J by 7 bases, 7 bases remained unmatched. Comment on this clonotype: Antigen: not known.

This sample was shared with a second study, whose subject was yellow fever vaccine responses in identical twins.

Input material: CD4+ T cells sorted from blood. This sequence originates from a woman between 18 and 29 years old in good health. The J gene is TRBJ1-6, the V gene TRBV29-1, with 8 bases lining up with TRBD1. CDR3 residues: CSVPGQGGNSPLHF. The DNA for the CDR3 is TGCAGCGTTCCTGGACAGGGCGGGAATTCACCCCTCCACTTT.